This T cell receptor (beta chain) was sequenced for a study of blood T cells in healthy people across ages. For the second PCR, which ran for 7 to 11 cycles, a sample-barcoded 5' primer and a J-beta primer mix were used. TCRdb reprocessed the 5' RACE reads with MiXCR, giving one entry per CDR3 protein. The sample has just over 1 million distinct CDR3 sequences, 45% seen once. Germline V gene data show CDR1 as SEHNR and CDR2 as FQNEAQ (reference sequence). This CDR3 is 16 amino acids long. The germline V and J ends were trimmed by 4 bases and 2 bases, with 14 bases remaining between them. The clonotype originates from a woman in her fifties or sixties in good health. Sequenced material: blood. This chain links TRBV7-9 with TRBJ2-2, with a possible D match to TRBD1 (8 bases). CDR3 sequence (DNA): TGTGCCAGCAGCTCGAACAGGGGGGGTAACACCGGGGAGCTGTTTTTT. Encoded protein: CASSSNRGGNTGELFF.